This TCR beta chain was recovered during a study of chemoradiotherapy in HPV16-positive cancers. Turning to the study itself: Two HPV16-positive patients' cells yielded candidate HPV-specific clones and common motifs.

The V segment lost 2 bases and the J segment 6 bases; nucleotides outside the gene matches: 13. The CDR3 length is 16 residues. Germline V gene sequence: CDR1 SQVTM, CDR2 ANQGSEA. In the case of this clone: What it recognizes is unknown.

Repeated repertoire sampling spanned the course of chemoradiotherapy. Clones were sequenced by immunoSEQ multiplex PCR, and TCRdb holds only the in-frame ones, with some missing. The table has about 33,000 clones, approximately 90% seen once. Overall study results and limits: During treatment, candidate HPV-specific clones and E7-related motifs expanded in tumor. Only two HPV16-positive patients supplied the functional HPV-specificity definition.

The chain employs TRBV29-1 and TRBJ1-2; 9 bases are shared with TRBD1. This TCR was recovered from a human donor with HPV-associated anogenital cancer. The sample in question was blood, obtained from a patient who underwent chemoradiotherapy. Here the CDR3 DNA reads TGCAGCGTTGAATCCTGGACAGGGGATCCCAGGGATGGCTACACCTTC. This encodes CSVESWTGDPRDGYTF.